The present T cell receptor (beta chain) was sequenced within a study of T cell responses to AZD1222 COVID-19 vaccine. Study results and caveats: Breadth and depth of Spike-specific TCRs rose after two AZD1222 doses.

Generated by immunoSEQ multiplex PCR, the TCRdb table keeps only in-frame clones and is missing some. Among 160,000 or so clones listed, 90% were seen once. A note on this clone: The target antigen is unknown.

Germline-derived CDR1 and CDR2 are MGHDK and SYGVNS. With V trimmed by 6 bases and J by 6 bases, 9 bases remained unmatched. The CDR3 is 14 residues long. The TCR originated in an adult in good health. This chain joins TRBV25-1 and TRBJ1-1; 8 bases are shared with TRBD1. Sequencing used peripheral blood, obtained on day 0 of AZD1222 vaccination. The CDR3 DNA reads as TGTGCCAGCAGGAGGGGAGACAGGGGCCCTGAAGCTTTCTTT. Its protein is CASRRGDRGPEAFF.